These T cell receptor beta chains were read from a single sample in a study of blood T cell repertoires in COVID-19. The table came from immunoSEQ multiplex PCR; TCRdb's copy has only in-frame clones and leaves some out. The sample includes some 50,000 clones, 80% to 90% seen only once; the top ten take around 27%. Input material: peripheral blood. All receptors derive from a human donor in a cohort sampled during active COVID-19. The CDR3 runs from the conserved cysteine through the conserved F or W. A D gene is named only where the DNA matches it firmly. Expanded clones get a size class; other rows say once, few or many, or leave the size out.

D,V,J,size,CDR3,DNA
.,TRBV24-1,TRBJ2-7,few,CATSDFTHRCPVLLRGFPYEQYF,TGTGCCACCAGTGATTTTACTCATCGCTGCCCCGTTTTGTTACGGGGGTTCCCCTACGAGCAGTACTTC
.,TRBV5-1,TRBJ2-5,.,CASSLLQKETQYF,TGCGCCAGCAGCTTGCTACAGAAAGAGACCCAGTACTTC
TRBD2,TRBV18,TRBJ2-1,.,CASSPLAGGYNEQFF,TGTGCCAGCTCACCACTAGCGGGAGGTTACAATGAGCAGTTCTTC
TRBD1,TRBV19,TRBJ1-5,.,CASSPLQGPAGQPQHF,TGTGCCAGTAGCCCCCTACAGGGGCCCGCAGGGCAGCCCCAGCATTTT
TRBD1,TRBV12-3/TRBV12-4,TRBJ1-2,.,CASSKGQGDGYTF,TGTGCCAGCAGCAAGGGCCAGGGGGACGGCTACACCTTC
.,TRBV19,TRBJ2-5,.,CASSPGRETQYF,TGTGCCAGTAGTCCGGGGAGGGAGACCCAGTACTTC
TRBD1,TRBV5-5,TRBJ1-5,.,CASSPRDRGSFYSNQPQHF,TGTGCCAGCAGCCCCCGGGACAGGGGGTCTTTTTATAGCAATCAGCCCCAGCATTTT
.,TRBV5-1,TRBJ2-2,.,CASSLGDSGTGELFF,TGCGCCAGCAGCTTAGGGGATTCGGGCACCGGGGAGCTGTTTTTT
.,TRBV6-4,TRBJ1-3,few,CASSPDSSGNTIYF,TGTGCCAGCAGTCCTGACAGCTCTGGAAACACCATATATTTT
.,TRBV3-1/TRBV3-2,TRBJ1-3,.,CASSYSAGASGNTIYF,TGTGCCAGCAGCTACTCCGCAGGGGCCTCTGGAAACACCATATATTTT
.,TRBV12-5,TRBJ1-2,.,CASGLLTGGAGYGYTF,TGTGCTAGTGGTTTGCTGACTGGGGGGGCTGGCTATGGCTACACCTTC
TRBD1,TRBV5-1,TRBJ2-1,.,CASGTGTSSYNEQFF,TGCGCCAGCGGGACAGGGACTTCCTCCTACAATGAGCAGTTCTTC
.,TRBV19,TRBJ1-6,.,CASSISENSPLHF,TGTGCCAGTAGTATTTCCGAGAATTCACCCCTCCACTTT
TRBD1,TRBV19,TRBJ1-5,few,CASSTDRVVSNQPQHF,TGTGCCAGTAGTACTGACAGGGTGGTGAGCAATCAGCCCCAGCATTTT
TRBD2,TRBV11-2,TRBJ2-2,.,CASSLVGGTGELFF,TGTGCCAGCAGCTTAGTCGGGGGGACCGGGGAGCTGTTTTTT
TRBD2,TRBV28,TRBJ2-7,few,CASSFDIAGGAPYEQYF,TGTGCCAGCAGTTTCGACATAGCGGGAGGGGCCCCCTACGAGCAGTACTTC
.,TRBV5-1,TRBJ2-1,.,CASSPGISYNEQFF,TGCGCCAGCAGCCCCGGGATCTCCTACAATGAGCAGTTCTTC
TRBD1,TRBV29-1,TRBJ1-2,.,CSQDREWEGYTF,TGCAGCCAGGACAGGGAATGGGAGGGCTACACCTTC
TRBD2,TRBV10-2,TRBJ2-1,.,CASSESRLAGVGYYNEQFF,TGCGCCAGCAGTGAAAGCAGGCTAGCGGGAGTTGGGTACTACAATGAGCAGTTCTTC
TRBD1,TRBV2,TRBJ2-7,.,CASSNRTGDYEQYF,TGTGCCAGCAGCAATCGGACAGGGGACTACGAGCAGTACTTC
.,TRBV3-1/TRBV3-2,TRBJ2-1,few,CASSQDNRDNEQFF,TGTGCCAGCAGCCAAGACAACAGGGACAATGAGCAGTTCTTC
TRBD2,TRBV7-6,TRBJ2-1,.,CASRSRTSGLNEQFF,TGTGCCAGCAGGAGCAGGACTAGCGGTTTGAATGAGCAGTTCTTC
TRBD2,TRBV25-1,TRBJ2-3,.,CASSERLAGADTQYF,TGTGCCAGCAGTGAGAGGCTAGCGGGAGCAGATACGCAGTATTTT
TRBD1,TRBV30,TRBJ1-1,.,CAWRDRGDTEAFF,TGTGCCTGGAGGGACAGGGGGGACACTGAAGCTTTCTTT
.,TRBV27,TRBJ1-1,.,CASHYGGEGNTEAFF,TGTGCCAGCCACTACGGGGGGGAAGGGAACACTGAAGCTTTCTTT
.,TRBV19,TRBJ2-7,.,CASSIRQGSYEQYF,TGTGCCAGTAGTATTCGGCAGGGGTCCTACGAGCAGTACTTC
.,TRBV11-1,TRBJ1-1,few,CASSPSRDTEAFF,TGTGCCAGCAGCCCCTCGCGTGACACTGAAGCTTTCTTT
.,TRBV4-1,TRBJ1-2,.,CASSQDGRSLINYTF,TGCGCCAGCAGCCAAGATGGGCGCTCCTTAATTAACTACACCTTC
TRBD1,TRBV11-2,TRBJ1-2,.,CASSLGQGGWYGYTF,TGTGCCAGCAGCTTAGGCCAGGGGGGATGGTATGGCTACACCTTC
TRBD1,TRBV10-1,TRBJ1-3,.,CASSQGDSSKTGGNTIYF,TGCGCCAGCAGTCAGGGGGACAGCTCGAAAACGGGAGGAAACACCATATATTTT
TRBD1,TRBV15,TRBJ2-7,.,CATSPTTGGVYEQYF,TGTGCCACCAGCCCTACGACAGGGGGCGTGTACGAGCAGTACTTC